A selection of T cell receptor beta chains follows, all from one sample in a study of blood T cells in healthy people across ages. TCRdb called the 5' RACE reads again in MiXCR, with one record for every CDR3 protein. The data contain some 930,000 distinct CDR3 sequences, 25% to 30% of them seen just once; the ten biggest clones take up about 9.4%. The sample was also reused in another study, on T cells of mothers and their children.

The specimen sequenced was blood. Receptors were obtained from a woman in her forties in good health. Each CDR3 is given with its conserved first and last residue. The order of the fields is D gene, J gene, clone size, V gene, CDR3 DNA, CDR3 protein. D genes are given only for firm matches. Part of the rows lack a size; the others show once, few, many or a class for expanded clones.

D: .
J: TRBJ1-2
size: few
V: TRBV20-1
DNA: TGCAGTGCTACCCCGGCCCCCCCGTATGGCTACACCTTC
CDR3: CSATPAPPYGYTF

D: .
J: TRBJ2-5
size: many
V: TRBV28
DNA: TGTGCCAGCACCTATGGGGATGGGACAAAGAAAGAGACCCAGTACTTC
CDR3: CASTYGDGTKKETQYF

D: .
J: TRBJ1-4
size: .
V: TRBV28
DNA: TGTGCCAGCAGTTTATATGGGGGGCTTGGTGAAAAACTGTTTTTT
CDR3: CASSLYGGLGEKLFF

D: .
J: TRBJ1-2
size: .
V: TRBV21-1
DNA: TGTGCCAGCAGCTACGGGTTCGAAACCTATGGCTACACCTTC
CDR3: CASSYGFETYGYTF

D: TRBD1
J: TRBJ2-7
size: .
V: TRBV9
DNA: TGTGCCAGCAGCGTAGGGGACAGGGCGACCTACGAGCAGTACTTC
CDR3: CASSVGDRATYEQYF

D: TRBD2
J: TRBJ2-7
size: few
V: TRBV28
DNA: TGTGCCAGCAGTTTCAGCGGGGGGGCACTCGAGCAGTACTTC
CDR3: CASSFSGGALEQYF

D: .
J: TRBJ1-1
size: .
V: TRBV28
DNA: TGTGCCAGCAGTTTACTGGGTACGTTCGACACTGAAGCTTTCTTT
CDR3: CASSLLGTFDTEAFF

D: .
J: TRBJ1-4
size: few
V: TRBV28
DNA: TGTGCCAGCAGTTTAGGAAGTTCAGGGGATGAAAAACTGTTTTTT
CDR3: CASSLGSSGDEKLFF

D: .
J: TRBJ2-1
size: many
V: TRBV20-1
DNA: TGCAGTGCTAGAGAATTCCCGGGGGTTTCCTACAATGAGCAGTTCTTC
CDR3: CSAREFPGVSYNEQFF

D: .
J: TRBJ1-5
size: many
V: TRBV6-5
DNA: TGTGCCAGCAGTTACTCAGGTGTACGGAATCAGCCCCAGCATTTT
CDR3: CASSYSGVRNQPQHF

D: .
J: TRBJ1-2
size: .
V: TRBV20-1
DNA: TGCAGTGCTACCTCCTCCGGGATGGGGTATGACTACACCTTC
CDR3: CSATSSGMGYDYTF

D: .
J: TRBJ2-7
size: many
V: TRBV4-1
DNA: TGCGCCAGCAGCCAAGTTGGGCAATACGAGCAGTACTTC
CDR3: CASSQVGQYEQYF

D: .
J: TRBJ2-3
size: .
V: TRBV4-3
DNA: TGCGCCAGCAGCCAAGAAGCACAGGGAGGAACAGATACGCAGTATTTT
CDR3: CASSQEAQGGTDTQYF

D: TRBD1
J: TRBJ1-1
size: .
V: TRBV15
DNA: TGTGCCACCAGCACCGGACAGGGAAGGACTGAAGCTTTCTTT
CDR3: CATSTGQGRTEAFF

D: TRBD1
J: TRBJ1-2
size: few
V: TRBV10-3
DNA: TGTGCCATCAGGGGACAGGGAACTAACTATGGCTACACCTTC
CDR3: CAIRGQGTNYGYTF

D: .
J: TRBJ1-2
size: few
V: TRBV7-9
DNA: TGTGCCAGCAGCGCTCGGGAGATGATTAACTATGGCTACACCTTC
CDR3: CASSAREMINYGYTF

D: TRBD2
J: TRBJ2-5
size: few
V: TRBV4-1
DNA: TGCGCCAGCAGTCCGGGACTAGCCCCCGAGACCCAGTACTTC
CDR3: CASSPGLAPETQYF

D: .
J: TRBJ1-5
size: few
V: TRBV2
DNA: TGTGCCAGCAGGCGCTCCGGGACGGACAATCAGCCCCAGCATTTT
CDR3: CASRRSGTDNQPQHF

D: .
J: TRBJ1-2
size: .
V: TRBV7-8
DNA: TGTGCCAGCAGCTGGGTAGGGTCAAACTATGGCTACACCTTC
CDR3: CASSWVGSNYGYTF

D: .
J: TRBJ2-7
size: .
V: TRBV5-1
DNA: TGCGCCAGCAGCTTGGTGGCAGGAGCAGGGGAGTACGAGCAGTACTTC
CDR3: CASSLVAGAGEYEQYF

D: .
J: TRBJ1-3
size: .
V: TRBV7-2
DNA: TGTGCCAGCAGCTTGGGTGGGTCGGACACCATATATTTT
CDR3: CASSLGGSDTIYF

D: .
J: TRBJ2-5
size: .
V: TRBV7-2
DNA: TGTGCCAGCAGCCCAAGGGGGACACGGGAGACCCAGTACTTC
CDR3: CASSPRGTRETQYF

D: TRBD2
J: TRBJ2-3
size: once
V: TRBV19
DNA: TGTGCCAGTAGTATGTACACTAGCGGGAAACCAGATACGCAGTATTTT
CDR3: CASSMYTSGKPDTQYF

D: TRBD1
J: TRBJ1-5
size: once
V: TRBV5-1
DNA: TGCGCCAGCAGCCCGGGGACAGGGAGGTTGGAAGGTCAGCCCCGGCATTTT
CDR3: CASSPGTGRLEGQPRHF

D: .
J: TRBJ2-6
size: many
V: TRBV11-3
DNA: TGTGCCAGCAGCCCCGCGGGTGCTGGGGCCAACGTCCTGACTTTC
CDR3: CASSPAGAGANVLTF

D: TRBD1
J: TRBJ2-7
size: .
V: TRBV20-1
DNA: TGCAGTGCGGCGAGGGGGCGCGATAGCGAGCGGTACTTC
CDR3: CSAARGRDSERYF

D: .
J: TRBJ1-1
size: few
V: TRBV5-1
DNA: TGCGCCAGCAGCTTGATCTCACAAGGGAACACTGAAGCTTTCTTT
CDR3: CASSLISQGNTEAFF

D: .
J: TRBJ1-6
size: many
V: TRBV7-2
DNA: TGTGCCAGCAGCTCCGCTGCCAGGCCCACCTATAATTCACCCCTCCACTTT
CDR3: CASSSAARPTYNSPLHF

D: .
J: TRBJ1-6
size: .
V: TRBV6-1
DNA: TGTGCCAGCACAAAGAGAGGGGTGGGCTCCTATAATTCACCCCTCCACTTT
CDR3: CASTKRGVGSYNSPLHF

D: .
J: TRBJ2-3
size: few
V: TRBV20-1
DNA: TGCAGTGCTAGAGATTACTCGACGGGGTCGACGATAACCACAGATACGCAGTATTTT
CDR3: CSARDYSTGSTITTDTQYF

D: TRBD2
J: TRBJ2-7
size: .
V: TRBV20-1
DNA: TGCAGTGCTAGAGATGGCGGGGGGACCTCCTACGAGCAGTACTTC
CDR3: CSARDGGGTSYEQYF

D: .
J: TRBJ1-5
size: once
V: TRBV20-1
DNA: TGCAGTGCTAGCCCACAGGGTTCGGATCACCCCCAGCATTTT
CDR3: CSASPQGSDHPQHF

D: .
J: TRBJ2-7
size: .
V: TRBV7-9
DNA: TGTGCCAGCAGCCTCTCAGGGGGGAACGGCTACGAGCAGTACTTC
CDR3: CASSLSGGNGYEQYF

D: .
J: TRBJ2-5
size: .
V: TRBV4-3
DNA: TGCGCTAGCAGCCAGAGTCTAGGAGAGACCCAGTACTTC
CDR3: CASSQSLGETQYF

D: .
J: TRBJ2-7
size: few
V: TRBV11-2
DNA: TGTGCCAGCAGCTTTGAAGGATCGTTAACCTACGAGCAGTACTTC
CDR3: CASSFEGSLTYEQYF

D: .
J: TRBJ1-2
size: .
V: TRBV7-2
DNA: TGTGCCAGCAGCTCGAACCTAGCGATTTTTAACTATGGCTACACCTTC
CDR3: CASSSNLAIFNYGYTF

D: TRBD1
J: TRBJ2-4
size: .
V: TRBV11-2
DNA: TGTGCCAGCAGCTTAGGCATAGGGACAGGGGGCTCTGGAAACATTCAGTACTTC
CDR3: CASSLGIGTGGSGNIQYF

D: .
J: TRBJ1-5
size: few
V: TRBV20-1
DNA: TGCAGTGCGCCGGAGGGGTTAAATCAGCCCCAGCATTTT
CDR3: CSAPEGLNQPQHF

D: TRBD2
J: TRBJ2-5
size: .
V: TRBV12-3/TRBV12-4
DNA: TGTGCCAGCAGTTTGGGGGGGGTCAAGACCCAGTACTTC
CDR3: CASSLGGVKTQYF

D: .
J: TRBJ1-3
size: .
V: TRBV12-3/TRBV12-4
DNA: TGTGCCAGCACCCGGACAACTGGAAACACCATATATTTT
CDR3: CASTRTTGNTIYF

D: .
J: TRBJ2-3
size: few
V: TRBV29-1
DNA: TGCAGCGTGTGGGGGGGCACAGATACGCAGTATTTT
CDR3: CSVWGGTDTQYF

D: .
J: TRBJ2-5
size: .
V: TRBV10-3
DNA: TGTGCCATCAGTGATGAGATCCAAGAGACCCAGTACTTC
CDR3: CAISDEIQETQYF